The 20 T cell receptor beta chains below were found in one sample sequenced in a study of T-cell memory formation after mild COVID-19. Each CDR3 protein is one row after TCRdb ran MiXCR on the 5' RACE reads. The sample lists 150,000 to 200,000 distinct CDR3 sequences; 11% were seen once. The sample comprised PBMCs or a T cell subset sorted from them (not recorded which). The receptor source for this set is a man aged 18 to 29 who had mild COVID-19 (a few samples of this study predate the infection). Cell type and time point are not known.

With regard to this clonotype: This may be a read error, as it is one base from a much larger clone. The DNA of the CDR3 is TGCGCCAGCAGCCATGGCGGAGAGCTCTATGGCTACGCCTTC. Protein: CASSHGGELYGYAF. J is TRBJ1-2 and V is TRBV5-1; D is uncertain. The CDR3 is 14 amino acids. Germline assignment: CDR1 SGHRS and CDR2 YFSETQ.

The chain recombines TRBV2 with TRBJ1-2, with TRBD1 identical over 7 bases. CDR1 is SNHLY and CDR2 is FYNNEI in the germline V gene. V lost 3 bases to trimming and J lost 6 bases; unmatched junction nucleotides: 4. This CDR3 is 13 amino acids long. In DNA form, the CDR3 reads TGTGCCAGCAGTGAGGCAGGGACAGATGGCTACACCTTC. It translates to CASSEAGTDGYTF.

The chain uses TRBV19 and TRBJ1-5; no firm D call. The CDR3 sequence is 16 residues long. The V gene's germline CDR1 is LNHDA and CDR2 SQIVND (reference sequence). V lost 6 bases to trimming and J lost 0 bases, with 15 bases between them. The CDR3 protein is CASSPAGAYSNQPQHF. CDR3 nucleotide sequence: TGTGCCAGTAGCCCGGCCGGAGCTTATAGCAATCAGCCCCAGCATTTT.

This clonotype has only a few counts. The rearrangement links TRBV7-2 to TRBJ2-3; 8 bases are shared with TRBD2. This CDR3 has 15 amino acids. CDR1 and CDR2 from the germline V gene are SGHTA and FQGNSA. The junction had 5 bases not matched to a gene; V was cut back by 5 bases and J by 1 base. The CDR3 DNA reads as TGTGCCAGCAGCGATCTACTAGCGGGCACAGATACGCAGTATTTT. Protein product: CASSDLLAGTDTQYF.

The V and J genes are TRBV10-3 and TRBJ2-1; D is unresolved. With 7 bases removed from V and 0 bases from J, the gap between germline ends came to 1 base. This CDR3 spans 11 amino acids. CDR1 and CDR2 from the germline V gene are ENHRY and SYGVKD. CDR3 protein: CAITSYNEQFF. For the CDR3, the DNA is TGTGCCATCACCTCCTACAATGAGCAGTTCTTC.

This clonotype was detected many times. This rearrangement joins TRBV21-1 to TRBJ2-3. TRBV21-1 is an annotated pseudogene. CDR3 size: 9 residues. CDR3 sequence: CASADTQYF. The CDR3 DNA reads TGTGCCAGCGCAGATACGCAGTATTTT.

V usage is TRBV5-1 and J usage is TRBJ2-7; no clear D. The ends were cut back, 2 bases at V and 0 bases at J, with 6 bases in the middle. From germline, CDR1 is SGHRS and CDR2 YFSETQ. This CDR3 contains 13 residues. The CDR3 bases are TGCGCCAGCAGCTTCGACAACTCCTACGAGCAGTACTTC. Translation: CASSFDNSYEQYF. Drawing the rest from reference TRBV5-1 and TRBJ2-7, the complete variable domain is KAGVTQTPRYLIKTRGQQVTLSCSPISGHRSVSWYQQTPGQGLQFLFEYFSETQRNKGNFPGRFSGRQFSNSRSEMNVSTLELGDSALYLCASSFDNSYEQYFGPGTRLTVT.

This clonotype was recorded a few times. The chain has TRBV20-1 and TRBJ1-1; D might be TRBD1 (5 bases). The germline CDR1 and CDR2 sequences are DFQATT and SNEGSKA (reference sequence). The V end was cut by 0 bases, the J end by 1 base, with 15 bases between. The CDR3 extends over 16 amino acids. Written as DNA, the CDR3 is TGCAGTGCTAGAGACCCGATGGGGGGAAGGAACACTGAAGCTTTCTTT. Translated, it gives CSARDPMGGRNTEAFF.

This clonotype was detected only a few times. The rearrangement joins TRBV7-3 to TRBJ2-4; D may correspond to TRBD1 or TRBD2 (5 bases each). Between the trimmed V and J ends, which lost 5 bases and 16 bases, there was a span of 21 bases. The CDR3 consists of 13 residues. The germline gives CDR1 SGHTA, CDR2 FQGTGA. For the CDR3, the DNA is TGTGCCAGCAGCGTAAACCCCGGGACCCAATTTTACTTC. Translation: CASSVNPGTQFYF.

This clonotype was observed a few times. V gene TRBV20-1 combines with J gene TRBJ2-6; D gene unclear. V lost 5 bases, J lost 3 bases, and 11 bases lay in between. Germline CDR1 is DFQATT and CDR2 is SNEGSKA (reference sequence). The CDR3 loop spans 14 amino acids. CDR3 residues: CSAEVGDGANVLTF. The DNA for the CDR3 is TGCAGTGCTGAGGTTGGGGATGGGGCCAACGTCCTGACTTTC.

This clonotype was recorded at least ten times. The chain carries TRBV6-1 and TRBJ2-7; D is unclear. The CDR3 covers 13 residues. Germline loops: CDR1 MNHNS, CDR2 SASEGT. The V end lost 6 bases, the J end lost 0 bases, and 9 bases lay between the germline ends. This CDR3 reads CASRKRSSYEQYV. In nucleotides, the CDR3 is TGTGCCAGCAGGAAGAGAAGCTCCTACGAGCAGTACGTC.

The table lists this clonotype with a few counts. The chain uses TRBV5-5 and TRBJ2-7; maybe TRBD2 (6 bases). Per germline, CDR1 SGHKS and CDR2 YYEKEE (reference sequence). This CDR3 has 13 amino acids. Here the CDR3 reads CFCGASGSYEQYV. In DNA, the CDR3 is TGTTTCTGCGGGGCCAGCGGCTCGTACGAGCAGTACGTC.

This clonotype was seen a few times. The gene calls are TRBV9 and TRBJ2-5; 14 bases are shared with TRBD2. Germline V gene data show CDR1 as SGDLS and CDR2 as YYNGEE. Trimming at V came to 4 bases and at J to 5 bases, leaving 10 bases not matched to a gene. The CDR3 contains 17 residues. In DNA, the CDR3 is TGTGCCAGCAGCCCGACTAGCGGGGGGGCCGGGGAGGAGACCCAGTACTTC. This codes for CASSPTSGGAGEETQYF.

The gene calls are TRBV5-6 and TRBJ2-3, with TRBD2 matching 8 bases. The germline V gene has CDR1 SGHDT and CDR2 YYEEEE. With V trimmed by 4 bases and J by 7 bases, 14 bases remained unmatched. This CDR3 contains 16 residues. The DNA for the CDR3 is TGTGCCAGCAGCCCTCGGGGGGGTGCCACACTAAATACGCAGTATTTT. Its protein is CASSPRGGATLNTQYF. The whole variable domain, remainder taken from reference TRBV5-6 and TRBJ2-3, is DAGVTQSPTHLIKTRGQQVTLRCSPKSGHDTVSWYQQALGQGPQFIFQYYEEEERQRGNFPDRFSGHQFPNYSSELNVNALLLGDSALYLCASSPRGGATLNTQYFGPGTRLTVL.

The V call is TRBV20-1, the J call TRBJ2-5; maybe TRBD1 (5 bases). Germline assignment: CDR1 DFQATT and CDR2 SNEGSKA (reference sequence). Trimming shortened V by 5 bases and J by 1 base, and 11 bases separated the two germline ends. The CDR3 sequence is 13 residues long. CDR3 in amino acids: CSAPRQFQETQYF. DNA of the CDR3: TGCAGTGCTCCCAGACAGTTCCAAGAGACCCAGTACTTC.

V is TRBV7-9 and J is TRBJ1-6; no clear D gene. The V and J ends lost 3 bases and 12 bases respectively, with 6 bases between them. From germline, CDR1 is SEHNR and CDR2 FQNEAQ (reference sequence). This CDR3 comprises 11 residues. CDR3 residues: CASSFAEPLHF. The CDR3 region has the DNA TGTGCCAGCAGCTTTGCGGAACCCCTCCACTTT.

The genes are TRBV4-2 and TRBJ1-2; tentatively, D is TRBD1 (6 bases). V lost 4 bases and J 2 bases, leaving 8 bases between the germline ends. Germline V gene data show CDR1 as LGHNA and CDR2 as YNFKEQ. This CDR3 is built from 13 residues. The CDR3 DNA sequence: TGTGCCAGCAGCCGAACAGGGAACTATGGCTACACCTTC. Residues: CASSRTGNYGYTF.

V gene TRBV7-3 combines with J gene TRBJ2-2; D not resolved. Germline assignment: CDR1 SGHTA and CDR2 FQGTGA. The CDR3 loop spans 16 amino acids. V was pared by 6 bases and J by 1 base, with 15 bases between. CDR3 amino acids: CASSLHSAGNTGELFF. Here the CDR3 DNA reads TGTGCCAGCAGTCTTCACAGTGCTGGGAACACCGGGGAGCTGTTTTTT.

This clonotype was seen a handful of times. The rearrangement joins TRBV18 to TRBJ2-5, with a tentative D call TRBD1 (5 bases). This CDR3 has 13 amino acids. Germline assignment: CDR1 KGHSH and CDR2 LQKENI. V was cut by 2 bases and J by 7 bases, with 11 bases left in between. As DNA, the CDR3 is TGTGCCAGCTCACCATGGGTCAGGGCGACCCAGTACTTC. Protein: CASSPWVRATQYF. Based on the CDR3 plus reference TRBV18 and TRBJ2-5, the full variable domain is NAGVMQNPRHLVRRRGQEARLRCSPMKGHSHVYWYRQLPEEGLKFMVYLQKENIIDESGMPKERFSAEFPKEGPSILRIQQVVRGDSAAYFCASSPWVRATQYFGPGTRLLVL.

For the CDR3, the DNA is TGTGCCAGCAGCTTAGAGGCAGGGCTGAGGGGCGGCTACACCTTC. Translating it yields CASSLEAGLRGGYTF. The rearrangement links TRBV7-2 to TRBJ1-2; tentatively, D is TRBD1 (5 bases). CDR3 size: 15 residues. Between the trimmed V and J ends, which lost 1 base and 8 bases, there was a span of 17 bases. Looked up from germline, CDR1 is SGHTA and CDR2 is FQGNSA.